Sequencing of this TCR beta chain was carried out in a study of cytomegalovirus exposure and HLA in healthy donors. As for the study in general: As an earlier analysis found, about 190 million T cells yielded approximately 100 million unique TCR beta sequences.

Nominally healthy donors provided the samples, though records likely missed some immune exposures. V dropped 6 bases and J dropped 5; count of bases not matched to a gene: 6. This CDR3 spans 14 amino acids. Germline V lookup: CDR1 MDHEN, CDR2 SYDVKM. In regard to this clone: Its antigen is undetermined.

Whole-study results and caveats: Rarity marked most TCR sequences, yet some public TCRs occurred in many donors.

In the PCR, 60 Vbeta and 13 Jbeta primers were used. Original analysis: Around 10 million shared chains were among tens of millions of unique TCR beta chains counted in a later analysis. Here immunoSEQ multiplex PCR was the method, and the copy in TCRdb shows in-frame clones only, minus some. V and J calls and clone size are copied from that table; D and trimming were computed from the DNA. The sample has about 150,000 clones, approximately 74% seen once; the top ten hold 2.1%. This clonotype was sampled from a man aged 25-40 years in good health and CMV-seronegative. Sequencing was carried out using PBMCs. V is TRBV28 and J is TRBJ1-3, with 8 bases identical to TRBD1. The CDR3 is CASSSDRGRNTIYF. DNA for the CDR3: TGTGCCAGCAGCTCCGACAGGGGTAGAAACACCATATATTTT.